This T cell receptor (beta chain) was sequenced during a study of blood T cells in healthy people across ages (dated by TCRdb to between 2014 and 2017). For context, the study as a whole: In model experiments, template switching captured roughly one uniquely barcoded TCR beta cDNA molecule for every two T cells. The study measured age-related changes in TCR beta repertoire diversity using deep sequencing normalized with unique cDNA molecular identifiers. The donors were split into four age groups: young (average 16 years), middle-aged (nearly 40), aged (roughly 60) and long-lived (about 74). To avoid experimental bias, donors of different ages were randomly spread across the sequencing lanes. Using the same blood draw, the study looked at two additional independent replicas of 1 million unique cDNA reads for two donors, one aged 18 to 30 and the other aged 80 or older. The full study reports these points: Because profiling used bulk unsorted PBMCs, naive and antigen-experienced compartments could not be compared conclusively. Total diversity estimates from one million sequenced T cells were considered lower bounds and underestimates. The percentage of naive T cells measured by flow cytometry correlated strongly with observed TCR beta diversity. Compared with the aged group, the long-lived group had more naive CD4+ T cells, fewer expanded clones and increased TCR diversity, suggesting age selection. Donor CMV infection status was unknown, potentially confounding age-related changes in expanded clonotypes. Observed TCR beta diversity per million T cells fell roughly linearly with age, and a significant reduction was already apparent by age around 39.

A note on this clonotype: The specificity of this receptor is unknown. Base qualities are missing; no much larger clone stands one base away.

The trim is 1 base for V and 0 bases for J, with a gap of 10 bases between the germline ends. The CDR3 starts with the cysteine, ends with the phenylalanine, and has 15 residues. Of the read, only the CDR3 DNA is kept; its 45 bases are in frame from base 1. In the germline V gene (reference sequence), CDR1 corresponds to DFQATT and CDR2 to SNEGSKA. Donors were a few dozen systemically healthy Caucasian individuals from Russia aged roughly 6 to 90 years. Each donor gave 9 to 10 milliliters of peripheral blood, collected into EDTA-treated Vacutainer tubes. PBMCs were isolated by Ficoll-Paque density-gradient centrifugation, with at least 7 million obtained per sample. Total RNA was extracted from PBMCs with Trizol reagent, with at least 5 micrograms obtained per sample. Naive CD45RAhigh/CD27high T cell percentages were measured by flow cytometry on a PBMC aliquot from every donor. The library came from 5' RACE. Sequencing took place on an Illumina HiSeq 2500. A second PCR of about 7 to 12 cycles was performed with a sample-barcoded 5' primer and a J-beta primer mix. A template-switch 5' adaptor carrying 12 random nucleotides introduced a unique molecular identifier onto each TCR beta cDNA molecule. At least 2.5 million CDR3-containing paired-end reads were obtained from each sample. The Mint cDNA synthesis kit, primed by a TRBC-specific oligonucleotide, was used to synthesize first-strand cDNA from all RNA. All cDNA was treated with uracil-DNA glycosylase and then went through a first 18-cycle PCR with the universal primers M1SS and BC2_uni_R. The study's own analysis went as follows. Each sample was normalized by randomly selecting 1 million high-quality reads, each carrying a distinct molecular identifier. Instead of being binned into consensus sequences, reads with shared molecular identifiers were discarded. MiTCR, set to a Q25 quality threshold and the strictest error-elimination algorithm, was used for CDR3 identification, clonotype clustering and error correction. A nonparametric unseen species model using Euler transformation provided a lower-bound estimate of total TCR beta diversity. TCRdb redid the processing of the public reads, applying fastp at Q25 and MiXCR, and retained in-frame beta chains. Entries that share a CDR3 protein sequence are merged under the most common genes and DNA. The V and J calls come from TCRdb's annotation, not from the publication. Recorded for this sample are about 670,000 distinct CDR3 sequences; around 50% of them occurred a single time. The ten largest clones represent around an eighth of the sample.

The V and J genes are TRBV20-1 and TRBJ1-5, with no confidently assigned D gene. Sequenced input: blood. The sequence derives from a woman aged 80 or over in good health. The nucleotide sequence is given as TGCAGTGCTAGAGTTACAGATTATAGCAATCAGCCCCAGCATTTT. The encoded protein is CSARVTDYSNQPQHF.